The 23 T cell receptor beta chains presented below share a single source sample, sequenced in a study of somatic mutations in cytotoxic T cells in rheumatoid arthritis. Produced via immunoSEQ multiplex PCR; TCRdb's table is partial and in-frame only. This table holds approximately 21,000 clones, roughly 74% found once. Sequenced input: CD8+ T cells sorted from blood. The source is an adult with rheumatoid arthritis.

This clone was counted between two and nine times. The genes are TRBV11-2 and TRBJ1-1, with D tentatively TRBD1 (5 bases). The CDR3 sequence is 15 residues long. Germline V gene data show CDR1 as SGHAT and CDR2 as FQNNGV. Between the trimmed V and J ends, which lost 0 bases and 6 bases, there was a span of 14 bases. The CDR3 sequence: CASSLDPVPRAEAFF. The CDR3 DNA reads TGTGCCAGCAGCTTAGATCCAGTACCCAGGGCTGAAGCTTTCTTT. The whole variable domain, filled in from reference TRBV11-2 and TRBJ1-1, reads EAGVAQSPRYKIIEKRQSVAFWCNPISGHATLYWYQQILGQGPKLLIQFQNNGVVDDSQLPKDRFSAERLKGVDSTLKIQPAKLEDSAVYLCASSLDPVPRAEAFFGQGTRLTVV.

This sequence joins TRBV2 and TRBJ1-4, with a weak D call TRBD1 (6 bases). The CDR3 totals 13 residues. CDR1 and CDR2 (germline): SNHLY, FYNNEI. V gave up 3 bases and J gave up 7 bases, with 9 bases separating them. CDR3 in DNA: TGTGCCAGCAGTGATAGGGGGGGTGAAAAACTGTTTTTT. Protein sequence: CASSDRGGEKLFF.

V and J are TRBV27 and TRBJ2-1; perhaps TRBD1 as D (6 bases). In germline, CDR1 is MNHEY, CDR2 SMNVEV (reference sequence). Trimming stripped 5 bases from V and 4 bases from J, with 18 bases between. The CDR3 covers 16 residues. The CDR3 coding sequence is TGTGCCAGCAGTGTCACAGGGTTTGGCGGGTACAATGAGCAGTTCTTC. This encodes CASSVTGFGGYNEQFF.

J is TRBJ2-1 and V is TRBV6-5; tentatively, D is TRBD1 (6 bases). This CDR3 comprises 13 residues. The germline CDR1 and CDR2 sequences are MNHEY and SVGAGI. Deletions cut 4 bases from V and 8 bases from J, with 12 bases between. CDR3 sequence (DNA): TGTGCCAGCAGTTCTACCAGGGGCGATGAGCAGTTCTTC. Encoded protein: CASSSTRGDEQFF.

J is TRBJ2-7 and V is TRBV4-3; 8 bases fit TRBD1. V gave up 1 base and J gave up 4 bases; unmatched junction bases: 0. The CDR3 has 13 residues. Looked up from germline, CDR1 is LGHNA and CDR2 is YSLEER. The CDR3 nucleotides read TGCGCCAGCAGCCAAGGGGACAGGTACGAGCAGTACTTC. Translating it yields CASSQGDRYEQYF.

V gene TRBV5-1 combines with J gene TRBJ1-1; tentative D call: TRBD1 (6 bases). Germline assignment: CDR1 SGHRS and CDR2 YFSETQ. Trimming stripped 7 bases from V and 0 bases from J, with 10 bases between. The CDR3 totals 13 residues. The CDR3 region is CASRDTMNTEAFF. The CDR3 DNA follows: TGCGCCAGCCGGGACACTATGAACACTGAAGCTTTCTTT.

This chain uses TRBV29-1 with TRBJ1-1; D ambiguous. Germline V gene data show CDR1 as SQVTM and CDR2 as ANQGSEA. CDR3 length equals 10 residues. V was pared by 4 bases and J by 4 bases, with 4 bases between. The CDR3 spells CSVVFTEAFF. In DNA, the CDR3 is TGCAGCGTTGTTTTCACTGAAGCTTTCTTT. The full variable domain, completed using reference TRBV29-1 and TRBJ1-1, is SAVISQKPSRDICQRGTSLTIQCQVDSQVTMMFWYRQQPGQSLTLIATANQGSEATYESGFVIDKFPISRPNLTFSTLTVSNMSPEDSSIYLCSVVFTEAFFGQGTRLTVV.

This chain links TRBV6-5 with TRBJ1-1, with TRBD1 matching 7 bases. Germline V gene data show CDR1 as MNHEY and CDR2 as SVGAGI. The CDR3 loop spans 16 amino acids. The V and J ends lost 0 bases and 10 bases, in that order; junction bases with no gene match: 14. The CDR3: CASSYSNFRGVIGAFF. DNA of the CDR3: TGTGCCAGCAGTTACTCGAACTTCAGGGGGGTAATCGGAGCTTTCTTT.

The J gene is TRBJ2-1, the V gene TRBV19; TRBD2 might be the D (5 bases). Germline V CDR1 and CDR2: LNHDA, SQIVND (reference sequence). The V end lost 5 bases, the J end lost 6 bases, and 11 bases lay between the germline ends. The CDR3 length is 13 residues. The CDR3 DNA is TGTGCCAGTAGTCCGGGGTCCGTCAATGAGCAGTTCTTC. Amino acid sequence: CASSPGSVNEQFF.

J is TRBJ2-2 and V is TRBV13; TRBD1 matches 8 bases. The CDR3 totals 16 residues. The ends lost 0 bases at V and 7 bases at J; junction bases unmatched: 7. Germline V CDR1 and CDR2: PRHDT, FYEKMQ (reference sequence). CDR3 in DNA: TGTGCCAGCAGCTTAGGGGCAGGGGGCTTCGGCGGGGAGCTGTTTTTT. Its protein is CASSLGAGGFGGELFF.

This clone was observed a few times. The chain couples TRBV4-3 to TRBJ2-3; unclear D gene. Germline assignment: CDR1 LGHNA and CDR2 YSLEER. V lost 3 bases and J 0 bases, leaving 16 bases between the germline ends. This CDR3 region has 17 residues. CDR3 sequence (DNA): TGCGCCAGCAGCCAGGGTGACGGACCTCATAGCACAGATACGCAGTATTTT. This sequence encodes CASSQGDGPHSTDTQYF.

The rearrangement uses TRBV4-2 and TRBJ1-5; weak D call: TRBD1 (5 bases). Trimming cost V 4 bases and J 9 bases, with 19 bases left between them. From germline, CDR1 is LGHNA and CDR2 YNFKEQ. There are 15 residues in the CDR3. CDR3 region: CASSPQTGDGGPQHF. CDR3 DNA sequence: TGTGCCAGCAGCCCGCAGACCGGGGACGGAGGGCCCCAGCATTTT.

This chain uses TRBV6-4 with TRBJ2-1; 12 nucleotides agree with TRBD2. Per germline, CDR1 MRHNA and CDR2 SNTAGT. CDR3 length equals 15 residues. Trimming cost V 5 bases and J 5 bases; bases outside gene matches: 4. In nucleotides, the CDR3 is TGTGCCAGCAGTCTAGCGGGGGGGCAAAACAATGAGCAGTTCTTC. Translation gives CASSLAGGQNNEQFF.

This chain uses TRBV2 with TRBJ1-1; D perhaps matches TRBD1 (6 bases). This CDR3 region has 14 residues. CDR1 is SNHLY, CDR2 FYNNEI, per germline. Trimming took 2 bases from V and 9 from J, leaving 16 bases between them. The CDR3 is CASSERTRGIQAFF. CDR3 nucleotides: TGTGCCAGCAGTGAAAGGACCAGGGGAATTCAAGCTTTCTTT.

The chain combines TRBV6-4 with TRBJ2-5, with a possible D match to TRBD2 (5 bases). CDR1 MRHNA and CDR2 SNTAGT come from the germline V gene. The germline V and J ends were trimmed by 3 bases and 3 bases, with 5 bases remaining between them. This CDR3 region has 12 residues. The CDR3 here is CASSEREETQYF. CDR3 DNA: TGTGCCAGCAGTGAGAGGGAAGAGACCCAGTACTTC.

This chain connects TRBV7-8 to TRBJ1-1, with a tentative D call TRBD1 (6 bases). Germline CDR1 and CDR2: SGHVS and FQNEAQ. The V end lost 3 bases, the J end lost 7 bases, and 12 bases lay between the germline ends. The CDR3 has 13 amino acids. The CDR3 reads CASSFGQISEAFF. DNA for the CDR3: TGTGCCAGCAGCTTCGGACAGATTAGTGAAGCTTTCTTT.

The chain combines TRBV27 with TRBJ1-2, with D perhaps TRBD1 (5 bases). CDR1 MNHEY and CDR2 SMNVEV come from the germline V gene (reference sequence). Trimming took 6 bases from V and 8 from J, leaving 19 bases between them. This CDR3 spans 14 amino acids. CDR3 sequence reads: CASRKIGGGVGYTF. CDR3 nucleotide sequence: TGTGCCAGCAGAAAGATCGGCGGGGGGGTCGGCTACACCTTC.

This clone was recorded once. The CDR3 here is CASSLGLAADTQYF. The CDR3 nucleotides read TGCGCCAGCAGCTTGGGACTAGCGGCAGATACGCAGTATTTT. This sequence joins TRBV5-1 and TRBJ2-3, with 9 bases identical to TRBD2. Trimming removed 0 bases from V and 4 bases from J; junction bases left unmatched: 0. Per the germline V gene, CDR1 is SGHRS and CDR2 is YFSETQ. The CDR3 loop spans 14 amino acids.

The rearrangement joins TRBV4-2 to TRBJ2-3; the match to TRBD1 covers 10 bases. Germline V lookup: CDR1 LGHNA, CDR2 YNFKEQ. The CDR3 has 17 amino acids. Trimming cost V 3 bases and J 8 bases; bases outside gene matches: 14. Here the CDR3 reads CASSQGDRGGGFGTQYF. The DNA for the CDR3 is TGTGCCAGCAGCCAGGGGGACAGGGGCGGGGGTTTTGGTACGCAGTATTTT.

The chain employs TRBV4-3 and TRBJ2-3, with 11 bases fitting TRBD2. The ends lost 3 bases at V and 0 bases at J; junction bases unmatched: 2. Germline assignment: CDR1 LGHNA and CDR2 YSLEER. This CDR3 is 16 amino acids long. CDR3 in amino acids: CASSQGLAASTDTQYF. As DNA, the CDR3 is TGCGCCAGCAGCCAGGGACTAGCGGCAAGCACAGATACGCAGTATTTT.

The CDR3 DNA reads as TGCAGCGTTGAGGGTGGAGCGGGAGTTCCCACCGGGGAGCTGTTTTTT. This translates into CSVEGGAGVPTGELFF. The gene calls are TRBV29-1 and TRBJ2-2, with 8 bases identical to TRBD2. Germline CDR1 is SQVTM and CDR2 is ANQGSEA. The V gene end was trimmed by 3 bases and the J gene end by 4 bases; junction bases not matched to a gene: 10. CDR3 length: 16 residues.

This clone was seen a handful of times. V usage is TRBV2 and J usage is TRBJ2-2; D gene unclear. The CDR3 spans 12 residues. With 4 bases removed from V and 7 bases from J, the gap between germline ends came to 7 bases. In germline, CDR1 is SNHLY, CDR2 FYNNEI. Here the CDR3 DNA reads TGTGCCAGCAGTGCGTCGGACGGGGAGCTGTTTTTT. It codes for CASSASDGELFF.

V and J are TRBV10-3 and TRBJ2-7, with 8 bases fitting TRBD2. This CDR3 contains 15 residues. CDR1 and CDR2 (germline): ENHRY, SYGVKD. After removal of 3 bases from V and 0 bases from J, the junction contained 4 bases not matched to a gene. The CDR3 nucleotides are TGTGCCATCAGTGATGAGCGGGAGAGCTCCTACGAGCAGTACTTC. Its translation is CAISDERESSYEQYF.